Following are 23 T cell receptor beta chains from one sample sequenced in a study of blood T cell repertoires in COVID-19. The table came from immunoSEQ multiplex PCR; TCRdb's copy has only in-frame clones and leaves some out. Of about 57,000 clones listed, about four fifths are singletons. Sequencing was performed on peripheral blood. These receptors all stem from a woman older than 75 with acute or convalescent COVID-19.

The chain employs TRBV6-5 and TRBJ2-7; 10 nucleotides line up with TRBD2. The germline CDR1 and CDR2 sequences are MNHEY and SVGAGI. V dropped 0 bases and J dropped 5; count of bases not matched to a gene: 4. The CDR3 length is 15 residues. The CDR3: CASSYSLAGVNEQYF. The CDR3 DNA reads as TGTGCCAGCAGTTACTCTCTAGCGGGAGTCAACGAGCAGTACTTC.

The chain carries TRBV18 and TRBJ1-1; possibly TRBD1 for D (5 bases). Trimming took off 2 bases at V and 1 base at J, with 8 bases between the two ends. The CDR3 runs 14 residues. Looked up from germline, CDR1 is KGHSH and CDR2 is LQKENI. This CDR3 is CASSPTTGNTEAFF. DNA for the CDR3: TGTGCCAGCTCACCAACTACAGGGAACACTGAAGCTTTCTTT.

The chain carries TRBV5-1 and TRBJ1-1, with D perhaps TRBD1 (5 bases). The CDR3 is 13 residues long. Germline V gives CDR1 SGHRS, CDR2 YFSETQ. V was shortened by 5 bases and J by 4 bases, with 12 bases between the two germline ends. The CDR3 DNA follows: TGCGCCAGCAGGGGGCAGGGAGGCACTGAAGCTTTCTTT. Translating it yields CASRGQGGTEAFF. Together with reference TRBV5-1 and TRBJ1-1, the CDR3 gives the full variable domain: KAGVTQTPRYLIKTRGQQVTLSCSPISGHRSVSWYQQTPGQGLQFLFEYFSETQRNKGNFPGRFSGRQFSNSRSEMNVSTLELGDSALYLCASRGQGGTEAFFGQGTRLTVV.

This clone was seen just once. J is TRBJ2-3 and V is TRBV6-1; TRBD1 aligns across 9 bases. V gave up 0 bases and J gave up 2 bases; unmatched junction bases: 9. Per the germline V gene, CDR1 is MNHNS and CDR2 is SASEGT. CDR3 size: 18 residues. The CDR3 protein is CASSEAVTGGVITDTQYF. The CDR3, as DNA: TGTGCCAGCAGTGAAGCGGTAACAGGGGGCGTTATCACAGATACGCAGTATTTT.

The CDR3 loop is CASSQVDQDKNLPQHF. The CDR3 bases are TGTGCCAGCAGCCAAGTAGACCAGGACAAAAATTTGCCCCAGCATTTT. The chain links TRBV4-2 to TRBJ1-5; weak D call: TRBD1 (5 bases). The length of the CDR3 is 16 residues. Per the germline V gene, CDR1 is LGHNA and CDR2 is YNFKEQ. V was pared by 1 base and J by 9 bases, with 19 bases between.

CDR3 sequence (DNA): TGTGCCATCAGGGCCGGGGGGGGCACAGATACGCAGTATTTT. Amino acids: CAIRAGGGTDTQYF. The chain carries TRBV10-3 and TRBJ2-3; the match to TRBD2 covers 8 bases. CDR1 ENHRY and CDR2 SYGVKD come from the germline V gene. J lost 1 base, V lost 6 bases, and 3 bases had no gene match. There are 14 residues in the CDR3.

This clone was observed once. The chain links TRBV6-5 to TRBJ1-2; 7 bases are shared with TRBD1. Germline V gene lookup returns CDR1 MNHEY and CDR2 SVGAGI. Unmatched junction bases numbered 7, after V lost 5 bases and J lost 4 bases. The CDR3 has 14 amino acids. In nucleotides, the CDR3 is TGTGCCAGCAGTCCCCCCGGGACAGTCTATGGCTACACCTTC. Its protein product is CASSPPGTVYGYTF.

The V and J genes are TRBV14 and TRBJ2-5; D is undetermined. The germline V gene has CDR1 SGHDN and CDR2 FVKESK. The CDR3 has 13 residues. V was shortened by 6 bases and J by 1 base, with 9 bases between the two germline ends. The CDR3: CASSPYAQETQYF. CDR3 bases: TGTGCCAGCAGTCCCTACGCCCAAGAGACCCAGTACTTC.

The V call is TRBV7-8, the J call TRBJ1-5; D ambiguous. The CDR3 spans 15 residues. The V gene's germline CDR1 is SGHVS and CDR2 FQNEAQ. With 3 bases removed from V and 0 bases from J, the gap between germline ends came to 9 bases. CDR3 protein: CASSFSLDSNQPQHF. CDR3 in DNA: TGTGCCAGCAGCTTTTCCCTAGATAGCAATCAGCCCCAGCATTTT.

The chain combines TRBV24-1 with TRBJ2-6; 8 bases are a match to TRBD2. There are 18 residues in the CDR3. Looked up from germline, CDR1 is KGHDR and CDR2 is SFDVKD. The junction had 7 bases not matched to a gene; V was cut back by 4 bases and J by 0 bases. The CDR3 is CATSDATSGGSGANVLTF. CDR3 nucleotide sequence: TGTGCCACCAGTGACGCAACTAGCGGTGGCTCTGGGGCCAACGTCCTGACTTTC.

V gene TRBV7-8 combines with J gene TRBJ1-2; D is unclear. The CDR3 consists of 13 residues. The germline CDR1 and CDR2 sequences are SGHVS and FQNEAQ. Trimming shortened V by 3 bases and J by 0 bases, and 5 bases separated the two germline ends. The CDR3: CASSFNSNYGYTF. CDR3 sequence (DNA): TGTGCCAGCAGCTTTAATTCTAACTATGGCTACACCTTC.

V is TRBV6-4 and J is TRBJ2-1; the D gene is possibly TRBD1 (6 bases). Trimming pared 5 bases from V and 4 bases from J, leaving 9 bases between. The CDR3 consists of 13 residues. The germline V gene has CDR1 MRHNA and CDR2 SNTAGT. The DNA for the CDR3 is TGTGCCAGCAGTTTCACAGGGTACAATGAGCAGTTCTTC. Protein sequence: CASSFTGYNEQFF.

This chain joins TRBV6-6 and TRBJ2-4, with TRBD1 identical over 7 bases. Germline CDR1 and CDR2: MNHNY and SVGAGI (reference sequence). The trim removed 8 bases at V and 3 bases at J, leaving 10 bases unmatched. The CDR3 loop spans 15 amino acids. The CDR3 here is CASGTRQGNKNIQYF. DNA for the CDR3: TGTGCCAGCGGAACGCGACAGGGCAACAAAAACATTCAGTACTTC.

CDR3 coding DNA: TGCGCCAGCAAGCGAATACAGGGAACCGGGGAGCTGTTTTTT. Translated: CASKRIQGTGELFF. The chain recombines TRBV5-1 with TRBJ2-2; a possible D gene is TRBD1 (6 bases). Germline values: CDR1 SGHRS, CDR2 YFSETQ. V was cut by 6 bases and J by 5 bases, with 14 bases left in between. The CDR3 length is 14 residues.

The chain combines TRBV9 with TRBJ2-5, with D possibly matching TRBD2 (5 bases). This CDR3 has 14 amino acids. Germline V CDR1 and CDR2: SGDLS, YYNGEE. The ends were cut back, 4 bases at V and 5 bases at J, with 15 bases in the middle. This chain's CDR3 is CASSRGIGAETQYF. CDR3 bases: TGTGCCAGCAGCCGGGGAATTGGAGCGGAGACCCAGTACTTC.

About this clone itself: The same CDR3 arises from other DNA sequences in this sample as well. The chain has TRBV6-5 and TRBJ2-6; D not resolved. CDR1 and CDR2 (germline): MNHEY, SVGAGI. Trimming removed 0 bases at V and 0 bases at J, with 3 bases between. The CDR3 totals 15 residues. CDR3 region: CASSYSHSGANVLTF. CDR3 in DNA: TGTGCCAGCAGTTACTCCCACTCTGGGGCCAACGTCCTGACTTTC.

The CDR3 here is CASSGASGELEQYF. CDR3 nucleotides: TGTGCCAGCAGCGGGGCTAGCGGGGAGCTAGAGCAGTACTTC. This chain joins TRBV2 and TRBJ2-7, with 9 bases that match TRBD2. CDR3 length equals 14 residues. V lost 6 bases, J lost 7 bases, and 10 bases stayed unmatched. CDR1 is SNHLY, CDR2 FYNNEI, per germline.

This sequence joins TRBV10-3 and TRBJ2-6, with D maybe TRBD1 (6 bases). V was pared by 8 bases and J by 0 bases, with 14 bases between. The CDR3 has 16 residues. Germline lookup yields CDR1 ENHRY and CDR2 SYGVKD. The CDR3 DNA reads as TGTGCCATCCCCCAGGGGCCTTCCTCTGGGGCCAACGTCCTGACTTTC. Translation gives CAIPQGPSSGANVLTF.

The sample holds one count of this clone. The CDR3 DNA sequence: TGCGCCAGCAGCTTGGGGACTAGCGTACCTAGCACAGATACGCAGTATTTT. Residues: CASSLGTSVPSTDTQYF. This sequence joins TRBV5-1 and TRBJ2-3; TRBD2 aligns across 9 bases. Germline V gene data show CDR1 as SGHRS and CDR2 as YFSETQ. The V gene end was trimmed by 0 bases and the J gene end by 0 bases; junction bases not matched to a gene: 5. CDR3 length equals 17 residues.

The chain is built from TRBV11-3 and TRBJ2-2; no clear D. The V gene's germline CDR1 is SGHNT and CDR2 YENEEA. This CDR3 has 13 amino acids. Trimming cost V 3 bases and J 4 bases, with 6 bases left between them. CDR3 in amino acids: CASSFDSTGELFF. Written as DNA, the CDR3 is TGTGCCAGCAGCTTCGACTCCACCGGGGAGCTGTTTTTT. Using reference TRBV11-3 and TRBJ2-2 for the parts outside the CDR3, the full variable domain is EAGVVQSPRYKIIEKKQPVAFWCNPISGHNTLYWYLQNLGQGPELLIRYENEEAVDDSQLPKDRFSAERLKGVDSTLKIQPAELGDSAVYLCASSFDSTGELFFGEGSRLTVL.

This sequence joins TRBV27 and TRBJ1-5; 9 bases fit TRBD1. Unmatched junction bases numbered 5, after V lost 5 bases and J lost 3 bases. The CDR3 is 15 amino acids. CDR1 and CDR2 (germline): MNHEY, SMNVEV (reference sequence). This CDR3 is CASSLGQGNNQPQHF. The CDR3 bases are TGTGCCAGCAGTCTGGGACAGGGTAACAATCAGCCCCAGCATTTT.

This chain connects TRBV5-1 to TRBJ2-5; D might be TRBD1 (5 bases). From germline, CDR1 is SGHRS and CDR2 YFSETQ. Trimming cost V 0 bases and J 4 bases, with 10 bases left between them. CDR3 length equals 14 residues. The DNA for the CDR3 is TGCGCCAGCAGCTTGGCAGGGCAGCTAGAGACCCAGTACTTC. Translating it yields CASSLAGQLETQYF.

This chain uses TRBV2 with TRBJ1-1; D gene ambiguous. Germline CDR1 is SNHLY and CDR2 is FYNNEI. V was pared by 0 bases and J by 2 bases, with 10 bases between. CDR3 length: 15 amino acids. The CDR3 DNA reads TGTGCCAGCAGTGAAGCGGTCGGGTCAAACACTGAAGCTTTCTTT. Residues: CASSEAVGSNTEAFF.